These T cell receptor beta chains were read from a single sample in a study of blood T cell repertoires in COVID-19. Using immunoSEQ multiplex PCR, the repertoire was profiled, and TCRdb retains in-frame clones only, with some absent. The sample consists of approximately 390,000 clones, about 89% of them appearing once. Sequences were obtained from peripheral blood. The receptors were gathered from a woman aged 55-75 years with COVID-19, enrolled during active disease. The CDR3 runs from the conserved cysteine through the conserved F or W. Fields, in order: V gene, J gene, D gene, clone size, CDR3 protein, CDR3 DNA. The D gene is left open where the match is weak. Clone size is stated in some rows and not others, as once, few, many or a class when expanded.

V gene: TRBV7-2; J gene: TRBJ1-4; D gene: TRBD1; clone size: .; CDR3 protein: CASSLIPGTEGGKLFF; CDR3 DNA: TGTGCCAGCAGCTTAATCCCCGGGACAGAGGGCGGCAAACTGTTTTTT
V gene: TRBV3-1/TRBV3-2; J gene: TRBJ1-3; D gene: .; clone size: .; CDR3 protein: CASSQWGRGSGNTIYF; CDR3 DNA: TGTGCCAGCAGCCAATGGGGCAGAGGATCTGGAAACACCATATATTTT
V gene: TRBV7-3; J gene: TRBJ2-3; D gene: TRBD2; clone size: .; CDR3 protein: CASSHWTSGGSTDTQYF; CDR3 DNA: TGTGCCAGCAGCCACTGGACTAGCGGGGGGAGCACAGATACGCAGTATTTT
V gene: TRBV27; J gene: TRBJ1-3; D gene: .; clone size: .; CDR3 protein: CASSSSGASGNTIYF; CDR3 DNA: TGTGCCAGCAGTTCTTCAGGGGCCTCTGGAAACACCATATATTTT
V gene: TRBV19; J gene: TRBJ1-4; D gene: TRBD1; clone size: .; CDR3 protein: CASSTGQGNEKLFF; CDR3 DNA: TGTGCCAGTAGTACGGGACAGGGTAATGAAAAACTGTTTTTT
V gene: TRBV7-3; J gene: TRBJ1-2; D gene: TRBD1; clone size: .; CDR3 protein: CASSIGQGYGYTF; CDR3 DNA: TGTGCCAGCAGCATCGGACAGGGCTATGGCTACACCTTC
V gene: TRBV30; J gene: TRBJ1-5; D gene: .; clone size: .; CDR3 protein: CAWSEGGGNQPQHF; CDR3 DNA: TGTGCCTGGAGTGAAGGGGGTGGCAATCAGCCCCAGCATTTT
V gene: TRBV24-1; J gene: TRBJ2-1; D gene: TRBD1; clone size: .; CDR3 protein: CATSLTGDHNEQFF; CDR3 DNA: TGTGCCACCAGCTTGACAGGGGACCACAATGAGCAGTTCTTC
V gene: TRBV15; J gene: TRBJ2-6; D gene: TRBD1; clone size: .; CDR3 protein: CATSRAPRTGESSGANVLTF; CDR3 DNA: TGTGCCACCAGCAGAGCCCCCCGGACAGGGGAAAGTTCTGGGGCCAACGTCCTGACTTTC
V gene: TRBV7-3; J gene: TRBJ2-3; D gene: .; clone size: .; CDR3 protein: CASSLSPTDTQYF; CDR3 DNA: TGTGCCAGCAGCCTGAGCCCCACAGATACGCAGTATTTT
V gene: TRBV6-1; J gene: TRBJ2-1; D gene: TRBD1; clone size: many; CDR3 protein: CASSEVVPTLRGRSNEQFF; CDR3 DNA: TGTGCCAGCAGTGAAGTAGTCCCTACCCTAAGGGGGCGCAGTAATGAGCAGTTCTTC
V gene: TRBV27; J gene: TRBJ2-3; D gene: TRBD2; clone size: .; CDR3 protein: CASSLAGGTDTQYF; CDR3 DNA: TGTGCCAGCAGTTTAGCGGGGGGCACAGATACGCAGTATTTT
V gene: TRBV27; J gene: TRBJ1-4; D gene: TRBD1; clone size: .; CDR3 protein: CASSSTGGFYGKLFF; CDR3 DNA: TGTGCCAGCAGTTCGACAGGGGGCTTTTATGGAAAACTGTTTTTT
V gene: TRBV5-6; J gene: TRBJ1-3; D gene: TRBD1; clone size: .; CDR3 protein: CASSLYSGGRNTIYF; CDR3 DNA: TGTGCCAGCAGCTTGTACTCAGGGGGCCGAAACACCATATATTTT
V gene: TRBV5-1; J gene: TRBJ2-7; D gene: .; clone size: .; CDR3 protein: CASSPRDTIYEQYF; CDR3 DNA: TGCGCCAGCAGCCCCCGGGACACCATCTACGAGCAGTACTTC
V gene: TRBV2; J gene: TRBJ1-2; D gene: TRBD1; clone size: .; CDR3 protein: CASSAGTGVNGYTF; CDR3 DNA: TGTGCCAGCAGCGCCGGGACAGGGGTGAACGGCTACACCTTC
V gene: TRBV30; J gene: TRBJ2-3; D gene: .; clone size: .; CDR3 protein: CAWLAATLQYF; CDR3 DNA: TGTGCCTGGCTAGCAGCGACTCTGCAGTATTTT
V gene: TRBV7-9; J gene: TRBJ2-1; D gene: TRBD2; clone size: .; CDR3 protein: CASSAPGGRGDEQFF; CDR3 DNA: TGTGCCAGCAGCGCCCCGGGGGGGCGGGGGGATGAGCAGTTCTTC
V gene: TRBV28; J gene: TRBJ1-2; D gene: .; clone size: .; CDR3 protein: CASSSSNYGYTF; CDR3 DNA: TGTGCCAGCAGTTCCTCCAACTATGGCTACACCTTC